Presented here are 29 T cell receptor beta chains from one specimen sequenced in a study of T cell repertoires in cytomegalovirus infection. TCRdb reanalysed the reads using MiXCR and keeps one entry per CDR3 protein. The sample shows approximately 320,000 distinct CDR3 sequences, over 7.5% of them seen only once. The source material was PBMCs. The receptors originated from a human donor in good health (CMV status not recorded). Some clones in this sample may be carry-over from other donors' samples.

This clonotype was recorded many times. The genes are TRBV12-3 or TRBV12-4 and TRBJ2-5, with D possibly matching TRBD2 (6 bases). This CDR3 is built from 14 residues. V shed 3 bases and J shed 5 bases, with 13 bases lying between them. The CDR3 loop is CASSFFAGIETQYF. The DNA for the CDR3 is TGTGCCAGCAGTTTCTTTGCGGGGATTGAGACCCAGTACTTC.

This clonotype was seen ten or more times. The gene calls are TRBV11-2 and TRBJ2-7; 7 bases agree with TRBD1. The CDR3 runs to 14 residues. The J segment lost 4 bases and the V segment lost 1 base, leaving 4 bases of the junction unmatched. The V gene's germline CDR1 is SGHAT and CDR2 FQNNGV. CDR3 region: CASSLAPGQYEQYF. The CDR3 region has the DNA TGTGCCAGCAGCTTAGCGCCGGGACAGTACGAGCAGTACTTC.

This clonotype appeared a few times. The chain carries TRBV20-1 and TRBJ1-2; no firm D call. Trimming removed 0 bases at V and 2 bases at J, with 7 bases between. Germline V gene data show CDR1 as DFQATT and CDR2 as SNEGSKA (reference sequence). The CDR3 is 13 residues long. CDR3 protein: CSARDERNYGYTF. CDR3 nucleotide sequence: TGCAGTGCTAGAGATGAAAGGAACTATGGCTACACCTTC.

This clonotype was detected a few times. The CDR3 sequence: CASSASTGGKRETQYF. CDR3 nucleotides: TGTGCCAGCAGCGCATCGACAGGGGGCAAGCGAGAGACCCAGTACTTC. The chain combines TRBV9 with TRBJ2-5, with 10 bases lining up with TRBD1. The V segment lost 3 bases and the J segment 4 bases; nucleotides outside the gene matches: 9. The length of the CDR3 is 16 residues. CDR1 SGDLS and CDR2 YYNGEE come from the germline V gene. Looking up the rest from reference TRBV9 and TRBJ2-5 gives the full variable domain: DSGVTQTPKHLITATGQRVTLRCSPRSGDLSVYWYQQSLDQGLQFLIQYYNGEERAKGNILERFSAQQFPDLHSELNLSSLELGDSALYFCASSASTGGKRETQYFGPGTRLLVL.

Only a few counts were recorded for this clonotype. The rearrangement joins TRBV6-6 to TRBJ2-5; TRBD2 aligns across 12 bases. There are 16 residues in the CDR3. Looked up from germline, CDR1 is MNHNY and CDR2 is SVGAGI (reference sequence). After removal of 6 bases from V and 6 bases from J, the junction contained 11 bases not matched to a gene. Here the CDR3 reads CASRFPGLAGNQTQYF. CDR3 DNA: TGTGCCAGCAGGTTCCCTGGACTAGCGGGGAATCAGACCCAGTACTTC.

This clonotype has ten or more counts. This CDR3 is CASSQGSGGRTDTQYF. The CDR3 DNA is TGTGCCAGCAGCCAAGGCAGCGGGGGGAGGACAGATACGCAGTATTTT. The chain recombines TRBV4-2 with TRBJ2-3; 9 positions match TRBD2. The germline CDR1 and CDR2 sequences are LGHNA and YNFKEQ. This CDR3 spans 16 amino acids. V lost 1 base, J lost 3 bases, and 5 bases stayed unmatched.

This sequence joins TRBV6-2 or TRBV6-3 and TRBJ2-1; D call uncertain. V lost 4 bases, J lost 1 base, and 11 bases lay in between. The CDR3 consists of 15 residues. The germline gives CDR1 MNHEY, CDR2 SVGEGT. The CDR3 region has the DNA TGTGCCAGCAGTTTTGAAGGGTATTCCTACAATGAGCAGTTCTTC. Translated, it gives CASSFEGYSYNEQFF.

This clonotype was picked up a small number of times. This sequence joins TRBV7-3 and TRBJ2-1; possibly TRBD1 for D (6 bases). Trimming stripped 5 bases from V and 4 bases from J, with 12 bases between. Germline V gene data show CDR1 as SGHTA and CDR2 as FQGTGA. This CDR3 is 14 amino acids long. The CDR3 DNA follows: TGTGCCAGCAGCATTGAAGGGGGTTACAATGAGCAGTTCTTC. Encoded protein: CASSIEGGYNEQFF.

Many counts were recorded for this clonotype. The chain joins TRBV7-2 to TRBJ2-1, with D tentatively TRBD2 (5 bases). The CDR3 contains 13 residues. The germline V gene encodes CDR1 SGHTA and CDR2 FQGNSA. V lost 4 bases and J lost 10, with 14 bases in between. The CDR3 reads CASSSLGSSEQFF. CDR3 bases: TGTGCCAGCAGCTCCCTTGGGAGTAGCGAGCAGTTCTTC.

CDR3 nucleotides: TGTGCCAGCTGGGACAGGCGACCGAACACTGAAGCTTTCTTT. It is translated as CASWDRRPNTEAFF. The J gene is TRBJ1-1, the V gene TRBV19, with 8 nucleotides matching TRBD1. Germline lookup yields CDR1 LNHDA and CDR2 SQIVND (reference sequence). The CDR3 consists of 14 residues. The trim removed 9 bases at V and 1 base at J, leaving 7 bases unmatched.

This clonotype was observed many times. The chain's CDR3 is CATSRAGSGQQFF. The CDR3 region has the DNA TGTGCCACCAGCAGGGCGGGTAGCGGGCAGCAGTTCTTC. V gene TRBV15 combines with J gene TRBJ2-1, with TRBD2 matching 7 bases. The CDR3 consists of 13 residues. Germline lookup yields CDR1 LNHNV and CDR2 YYDKDF (reference sequence). The V and J ends lost 3 bases and 11 bases, in that order; junction bases with no gene match: 7.

This clonotype was found many times. The CDR3 reads CASSLARVETQYF. In nucleotides, the CDR3 is TGTGCCAGCAGCTTAGCTAGAGTAGAGACCCAGTACTTC. V and J are TRBV7-2 and TRBJ2-5; D is unclear. The length of the CDR3 is 13 residues. Trimming pared 0 bases from V and 4 bases from J, leaving 6 bases between. The germline V gene encodes CDR1 SGHTA and CDR2 FQGNSA.

This clonotype was recorded only once. This chain uses TRBV11-1 with TRBJ2-1; 7 nucleotides align to TRBD2. Germline V CDR1 and CDR2: SGHAT, FQDESV (reference sequence). V lost 5 bases to trimming and J lost 5 bases; unmatched junction nucleotides: 12. This CDR3 region has 16 residues. The CDR3 DNA sequence: TGTGCCAGCAGCCGTACCCTAGCGGAGACCGACAATGAGCAGTTCTTC. Translating it yields CASSRTLAETDNEQFF.

This clonotype has a handful of counts. This chain uses TRBV7-2 with TRBJ2-5; 7 positions agree with TRBD2. V lost 1 base and J lost 5; bases outside the gene matches: 7. The germline V gene has CDR1 SGHTA and CDR2 FQGNSA. The CDR3 sequence is 15 residues long. The CDR3 DNA reads as TGTGCCAGCAGCTTAGGGTCCGCGGGAGTGGAGACCCAGTACTTC. It specifies CASSLGSAGVETQYF.

CDR3 DNA sequence: TGTGCCAGCAGTTTATTACAGGGAGCCTATGGCTACACCTTC. Translation gives CASSLLQGAYGYTF. The J gene is TRBJ1-2, the V gene TRBV28, with D tentatively TRBD1 (6 bases). CDR1 and CDR2 (germline): MDHEN, SYDVKM. The CDR3 runs to 14 residues. With 1 base removed from V and 4 bases from J, the gap between germline ends came to 10 bases.

The rearrangement uses TRBV7-8 and TRBJ1-6, with D unclear. Looked up from germline, CDR1 is SGHVS and CDR2 is FQNEAQ. This CDR3 has 13 residues. Deletions cut 7 bases from V and 7 bases from J, with 11 bases between. Written as DNA, the CDR3 is TGTGCCAGCATCGAGACGGTGAATTCACCCCTCCACTTT. Its translation is CASIETVNSPLHF. The entire variable domain, with the rest obtained from reference TRBV7-8 and TRBJ1-6, is as follows: GAGVSQSPRYKVAKRGQDVALRCDPISGHVSLFWYQQALGQGPEFLTYFQNEAQLDKSGLPSDRFFAERPEGSVSTLKIQRTQQEDSAVYLCASIETVNSPLHFGNGTRLTVT.

This clonotype occurred many times. The chain uses TRBV6-2 or TRBV6-3 and TRBJ2-7; D may be TRBD2 (6 bases). V lost 0 bases to trimming and J lost 4 bases, with 13 bases between them. Germline values: CDR1 MNHEY, CDR2 SVGEGT. The CDR3 extends over 15 amino acids. Written as DNA, the CDR3 is TGTGCCAGCAGTTACTCGATCCGGGGGATGTACGAGCAGTACTTC. It yields the protein CASSYSIRGMYEQYF.

This clonotype was seen a few times. The chain links TRBV2 to TRBJ1-6; 7 bases match TRBD1. Germline CDR1 SNHLY, CDR2 FYNNEI. The CDR3 loop spans 15 amino acids. V was clipped by 8 bases and J by 5 bases; unmatched bases: 9. DNA of the CDR3: TGTGCCAGCCAGAAAGGGGACAGAGATAATTCACCCCTCCACTTT. Translation gives CASQKGDRDNSPLHF.

The V call is TRBV7-9, the J call TRBJ2-7, with a tentative D call TRBD1 (5 bases). The CDR3 totals 13 residues. V lost 5 bases and J 2 bases, leaving 10 bases between the germline ends. Germline CDR1 and CDR2: SEHNR and FQNEAQ (reference sequence). CDR3 sequence (DNA): TGTGCCAGCAGCCCGAAGGGGCCCTACGAGCAGTACTTC. Translating gives CASSPKGPYEQYF.

The chain carries TRBV6-2 or TRBV6-3 and TRBJ2-6, with D maybe TRBD2 (6 bases). CDR3 length: 16 residues. CDR1 and CDR2 (germline): MNHEY, SVGEGT. Trimming stripped 2 bases from V and 4 bases from J, with 12 bases between. This CDR3 reads CASSYGGSGGANVLTF. DNA of the CDR3: TGTGCCAGCAGTTACGGGGGGTCAGGAGGGGCCAACGTCCTGACTTTC.

This clonotype was seen only a few times. The rearrangement joins TRBV6-2 or TRBV6-3 to TRBJ2-1; 8 bases line up with TRBD1. Losses at the gene ends were 2 bases for V and 6 bases for J; bases not matched to a gene: 15. Germline loops: CDR1 MNHEY, CDR2 SVGEGT. This CDR3 has 18 residues. DNA for the CDR3: TGTGCCAGCAGTTACCCTAGAAGACAGGGGTGGACTCCCAATGAGCAGTTCTTC. This sequence encodes CASSYPRRQGWTPNEQFF.

The chain combines TRBV11-1 with TRBJ2-2; D gene ambiguous. In germline, CDR1 is SGHAT, CDR2 FQDESV (reference sequence). The V end was cut by 4 bases, the J end by 0 bases, with 9 bases between. This CDR3 has 15 residues. The CDR3 here is CASSSALTNTGELFF. The CDR3 nucleotides read TGTGCCAGCAGCTCCGCTCTGACGAACACCGGGGAGCTGTTTTTT.

This clonotype was observed once. The chain couples TRBV10-3 to TRBJ1-6; D is unclear. This CDR3 region has 14 residues. V was cut by 1 base and J by 7 bases, with 8 bases left in between. Looked up from germline, CDR1 is ENHRY and CDR2 is SYGVKD. CDR3 protein: CAISELHPNSPLHF. CDR3 bases: TGTGCCATCAGTGAGTTACATCCGAATTCACCCCTCCACTTT.

This clonotype was counted only a few times. V usage is TRBV6-2 or TRBV6-3 and J usage is TRBJ1-5, with D hard to call. Trimming took off 5 bases at V and 4 bases at J, with 9 bases between the two ends. CDR1 is MNHEY and CDR2 is SVGEGT in the germline V gene. The CDR3 has 13 amino acids. The chain's CDR3 is CASSGIGNQPQHF. The CDR3 nucleotides read TGTGCCAGCAGTGGCATAGGGAATCAGCCCCAGCATTTT.

The chain combines TRBV20-1 with TRBJ1-1; 7 positions agree with TRBD1. The V segment lost 3 bases and the J segment 5 bases; nucleotides outside the gene matches: 6. Germline V gene sequence: CDR1 DFQATT, CDR2 SNEGSKA (reference sequence). CDR3 size: 13 residues. The CDR3 DNA reads TGCAGTGCTAGTTCCGGGACAGCAACTGAAGCTTTCTTT. This gives the protein CSASSGTATEAFF.

The sample holds many counts of this clonotype. The rearrangement joins TRBV7-2 to TRBJ2-2; D possibly corresponds to TRBD2 (6 bases). The CDR3 spans 16 residues. Germline V gives CDR1 SGHTA, CDR2 FQGNSA. The germline V and J ends were trimmed by 1 base and 4 bases, with 13 bases remaining between them. CDR3 DNA sequence: TGTGCCAGCAGCTTAGAGGGACTCCGGGGCACCGGGGAGCTGTTTTTT. Amino acid sequence: CASSLEGLRGTGELFF.

The J gene is TRBJ2-1, the V gene TRBV9; 8 bases map to TRBD2. V gave up 3 bases and J gave up 5 bases; unmatched junction bases: 13. The germline gives CDR1 SGDLS, CDR2 YYNGEE. CDR3 length: 17 amino acids. The CDR3 sequence: CASSGVGGRKADNEQFF. In nucleotides, the CDR3 is TGTGCCAGCAGCGGGGTGGGCGGGAGGAAAGCCGACAATGAGCAGTTCTTC. The full variable domain, with the rest looked up from reference TRBV9 and TRBJ2-1, is DSGVTQTPKHLITATGQRVTLRCSPRSGDLSVYWYQQSLDQGLQFLIQYYNGEERAKGNILERFSAQQFPDLHSELNLSSLELGDSALYFCASSGVGGRKADNEQFFGPGTRLTVL.

In this sample, this clonotype turned up many times. The rearrangement uses TRBV28 and TRBJ2-6, with 10 bases matching TRBD1. The CDR3 extends over 16 amino acids. The V gene end was trimmed by 6 bases and the J gene end by 3 bases; junction bases not matched to a gene: 5. Germline CDR1 and CDR2: MDHEN and SYDVKM. The CDR3 DNA reads as TGTGCCAGCAGCCCGACAGGGGGCCTTGGGGCCAACGTCCTGACTTTC. Its protein product is CASSPTGGLGANVLTF.

This clonotype has at least ten counts. The chain has TRBV28 and TRBJ1-5; possible D gene TRBD1, 5 bases. CDR3 length: 17 amino acids. V lost 2 bases to trimming and J lost 2 bases, with 16 bases between them. Germline lookup yields CDR1 MDHEN and CDR2 SYDVKM. This CDR3 reads CASSLGGAGIGNQPQHF. The CDR3 DNA sequence: TGTGCCAGCAGTTTAGGCGGGGCAGGGATTGGCAATCAGCCCCAGCATTTT.